These 15 T cell receptor beta chains were sequenced from one sample in a study of CD8+CD57+ T cells in acquired aplastic anemia. Genomic DNA provided the template from which TCR beta VDJ and CDR3 profiles were obtained. TCRdb called the reads again in MiXCR, with one record for every CDR3 protein. The repertoire holds more than 150,000 distinct CDR3 sequences, with around 50% as singletons. The patients chosen for sequencing had shown expansion of CD8+CD57+ cells (detected by flow cytometry). Sequenced material: sorted CD4+, CD8+, or CD8+CD57+ T cells (not recorded which) from PBMCs. The receptors were sampled from a human donor with aplastic anemia.

This clonotype was seen ten or more times. This chain uses TRBV12-3 or TRBV12-4 with TRBJ1-2; D perhaps matches TRBD1 (6 bases). The CDR3 contains 13 residues. V was cut by 6 bases and J by 3 bases, with 11 bases left in between. The chain's CDR3 is CASREQGYYGYTF. The CDR3 nucleotides read TGTGCCAGCAGGGAACAGGGTTACTATGGCTACACCTTC.

J is TRBJ1-1 and V is TRBV20-1, with D tentatively TRBD1 (6 bases). CDR1 and CDR2 from the germline V gene are DFQATT and SNEGSKA (reference sequence). This CDR3 region has 13 residues. V gave up 4 bases and J gave up 5 bases, with 14 bases separating them. The CDR3: CSAKDRRGTEAFF. CDR3 in DNA: TGCAGTGCTAAAGACAGGAGGGGGACTGAAGCTTTCTTT.

The gene calls are TRBV7-8 and TRBJ1-1; D is unresolved. CDR3 size: 11 residues. Germline CDR1 reads SGHVS; CDR2 reads FQNEAQ. V shed 0 bases and J shed 7 bases, with 3 bases lying between them. The CDR3 nucleotides are TGTGCCAGCAGCTTAGCTGGTGAAGCTTTCTTT. It yields the protein CASSLAGEAFF. Full variable domain (rest looked up from reference TRBV7-8 and TRBJ1-1): GAGVSQSPRYKVAKRGQDVALRCDPISGHVSLFWYQQALGQGPEFLTYFQNEAQLDKSGLPSDRFFAERPEGSVSTLKIQRTQQEDSAVYLCASSLAGEAFFGQGTRLTVV.

Worth noting for this clonotype: With a much larger clone just one base away, this may be a read error. The CDR3 loop reads CASSEIRGYGFTF. CDR3 bases: TGTGCCAGCAGTGAAATCAGGGGCTATGGCTTCACCTTC. The gene calls are TRBV6-1 and TRBJ1-2, with a tentative D call TRBD1 (6 bases). Germline V CDR1 and CDR2: MNHNS, SASEGT. CDR3 length: 13 residues.

Regarding this clonotype: Likely a read error: the CDR3 ends without its conserved phenylalanine or tryptophan. The chain joins TRBV6-1 to TRBJ2-1; 11 nucleotides align to TRBD2. The CDR3 runs to 15 residues. V lost 4 bases to trimming and J lost 7 bases; unmatched junction nucleotides: 6. CDR1 MNHNS and CDR2 SASEGT come from the germline V gene. CDR3 bases: TGTGCCAGCAGTGCCGTAGCGGGGGGGTCGAATGAGCAGTTCCTC. This codes for CASSAVAGGSNEQFL.

About this clonotype: The junction departs from the called germline gene at one end, perhaps through a read error. J is TRBJ2-3 and V is TRBV10-3, with D perhaps given as TRBD1 or TRBD2 (5 bases each). The CDR3 contains 15 residues. Germline CDR1 is ENHRY and CDR2 is SYGVKD. CDR3 nucleotide sequence: TGTGCCATCAGTGAGCCTAGCCTTAGCACAGGTACGCAGTATTTT. Translated: CAISEPSLSTGTQYF.

The genes are TRBV29-1 and TRBJ2-3, with 7 bases fitting TRBD2. CDR3 length: 12 residues. V was pared by 8 bases and J by 5 bases, with 7 bases of the junction left unmatched. CDR1 and CDR2 from the germline V gene are SQVTM and ANQGSEA. CDR3 protein: CSSAGLEDTQYF. The CDR3 coding sequence is TGCAGCTCAGCGGGGCTAGAAGATACGCAGTATTTT.

There are many counts of this clonotype. This may be a read error: a much more frequent sequence differs by one nucleotide. This sequence joins TRBV2 and TRBJ2-7; the D gene is possibly TRBD1 (6 bases). The CDR3 runs 12 residues. Germline CDR1 SNHLY, CDR2 FYNNEI. This chain's CDR3 is CASSELRGERYF. The CDR3 region has the DNA TGTGCCAGCAGTGAACTCAGGGGCGAGCGGTACTTC. Full variable domain (rest looked up from reference TRBV2 and TRBJ2-7): EPEVTQTPSHQVTQMGQEVILRCVPISNHLYFYWYRQILGQKVEFLVSFYNNEISEKSEIFDDQFSVERPDGSNFTLKIRSTKLEDSAMYFCASSELRGERYFGPGTRLTVT.

A remark on this clonotype: This may be a read error, as it is one base from a much larger clone. The chain uses TRBV12-3 or TRBV12-4 and TRBJ2-2, with D hard to call. There are 13 residues in the CDR3. The V and J ends lost 1 base and 8 bases respectively, with 8 bases between them. CDR3 protein: CASSLEEGGELFF. The CDR3, as DNA: TGTGCCAGCAGTTTAGAGGAAGGGGGGGAGCTGTTTTTT.

This clonotype was picked up many times. The genes are TRBV12-3 or TRBV12-4 and TRBJ2-7; D possibly matches TRBD1 or TRBD2 (5 bases each). The CDR3 has 14 residues. V was pared by 6 bases and J by 3 bases, with 15 bases between. The CDR3 DNA is TGTGCCAGCAGCCCCCCTGGGGGAAACTACGAGCAGTACTTC. It is translated as CASSPPGGNYEQYF.

This clonotype qualifies as medium-sized. J is TRBJ2-2 and V is TRBV7-8; D remains unclear. The V gene's germline CDR1 is SGHVS and CDR2 FQNEAQ. The CDR3 spans 11 residues. CDR3 protein: CVAANTGELFF. The CDR3 coding sequence is TGTGTTGCGGCGAACACCGGGGAGCTGTTTTTT.

V is TRBV20-1 and J is TRBJ2-7, with TRBD2 matching over 10 bases. The DNA end lines up better with TRBJ2-1; the J call may be wrong. Germline CDR1 reads DFQATT; CDR2 reads SNEGSKA (reference sequence). This CDR3 is built from 16 residues. The CDR3 DNA sequence: TGCAGTGCTGGCCCTACAGCGGGGGGGCGGCGCAATGAGCAGTTCTTC. Protein sequence: CSAGPTAGGRRNEQFF.

This clonotype was recorded a few times. This sequence joins TRBV10-1 and TRBJ2-7, with 16 bases aligning to TRBD2. This CDR3 is 18 amino acids long. Germline V lookup: CDR1 WNHNN, CDR2 SYGVQD (reference sequence). Trimming took 2 bases from V and 0 from J; bases not matched to a gene: 4. The chain's CDR3 is CASSETGTSGRDSYEQYF. The CDR3 nucleotides read TGCGCCAGCAGTGAGACGGGGACTAGCGGGAGGGACTCCTACGAGCAGTACTTC.

CDR3 coding DNA: TGTGCCAGCAGCGTATGGGGGCGGTCCGACGAGCAGTACTTC. It codes for CASSVWGRSDEQYF. The V gene is TRBV9, the J gene TRBJ2-7; possible D gene TRBD1, 6 bases. Between the trimmed V and J ends, which lost 1 base and 5 bases, there was a span of 13 bases. The CDR3 covers 14 residues. Per the germline V gene, CDR1 is SGDLS and CDR2 is YYNGEE.

This clonotype was counted at least ten times. The chain links TRBV6-1 to TRBJ1-4, with 11 bases that match TRBD1. Germline assignment: CDR1 MNHNS and CDR2 SASEGT. V was pared by 5 bases and J by 7 bases, with 3 bases of the junction left unmatched. The CDR3 is 14 residues long. DNA of the CDR3: TGTGCCAGCAGTCAGGGACAGGGGGGTGAAAAACTGTTTTTT. This translates into CASSQGQGGEKLFF.